This TCR beta chain was identified in a study of circulating and synovial CD4+ cells in juvenile arthritis. Study results and limitations: Bulk blood CD4 repertoires were more diverse than these. Bulk blood CD4 samples held at least an order of magnitude more or fewer genomes than CPL. Compared with bulk blood, circulating pathogenic-like lymphocytes shared substantially more CDR3 sequences with synovial T cells. Traditional Vbeta family usage analysis missed the pathogenic-like versus bulk difference.

About this clone: The antigen is not known.

Method: immunoSEQ multiplex PCR; TCRdb's copy keeps in-frame clones and lacks some. The profile covers about 36,000 clones, with about 94% appearing a single time and around 0.66% taken by the ten largest. The germline CDR1 and CDR2 sequences are SNHLY and FYNNEI. This CDR3 comprises 15 residues. V was pared by 8 bases and J by 4 bases, with 6 bases of the junction left unmatched. The sequence came from a human donor with juvenile idiopathic arthritis. Sequencing was performed on CD4+ T cells from blood. The rearrangement uses TRBV2 and TRBJ2-1, with 12 positions matching TRBD2. The CDR3, as DNA: TGTGCCAGCTGCCAACTAGCGGGGGGTTACAATGAGCAGTTCTTC. Residues: CASCQLAGGYNEQFF.